This record covers a single T cell receptor beta chain. This specimen comes from a study of blood T cell repertoires in COVID-19. J lost 10 bases, V lost 9 bases, and 22 bases had no gene match. Germline V lookup: CDR1 KGHDR, CDR2 SFDVKD. The CDR3 length is 17 residues. As processed by the authors: Amplifying reference gene primers gave estimates of nucleated cell counts. Sequencing used immunoSEQ multiplex PCR; TCRdb keeps in-frame clones, though not all of them. V, J and clone size derive from that table, while D and trimming were established from the DNA sequence. The sample yields more than 150,000 clones, about 90% seen once.

The sequence was obtained from a man between 35 and 55 years old with active or convalescent COVID-19. This sequence joins TRBV24-1 and TRBJ1-5, with 8 bases matching TRBD1. Sequenced material: peripheral blood. DNA of the CDR3: TGTGCCACCCGAAACAATTCGGACAGGGAAACTCTATACCCCCAGCATTTT. It specifies CATRNNSDRETLYPQHF.